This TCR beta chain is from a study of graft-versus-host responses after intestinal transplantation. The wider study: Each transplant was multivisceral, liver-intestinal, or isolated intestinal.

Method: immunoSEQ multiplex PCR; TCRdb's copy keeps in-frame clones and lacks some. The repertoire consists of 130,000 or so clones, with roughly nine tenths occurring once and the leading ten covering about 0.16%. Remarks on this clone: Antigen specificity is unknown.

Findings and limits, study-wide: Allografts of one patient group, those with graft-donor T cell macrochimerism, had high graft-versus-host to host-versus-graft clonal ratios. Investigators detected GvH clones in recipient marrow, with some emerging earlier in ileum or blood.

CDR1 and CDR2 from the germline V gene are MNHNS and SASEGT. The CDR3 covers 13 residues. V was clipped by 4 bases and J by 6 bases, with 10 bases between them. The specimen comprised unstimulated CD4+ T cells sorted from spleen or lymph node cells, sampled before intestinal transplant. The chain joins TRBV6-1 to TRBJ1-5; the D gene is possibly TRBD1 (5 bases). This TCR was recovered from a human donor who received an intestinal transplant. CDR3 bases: TGTGCCAGCAGTGTCAGGGTATCTCAGCCCCAGCATTTT. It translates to CASSVRVSQPQHF.